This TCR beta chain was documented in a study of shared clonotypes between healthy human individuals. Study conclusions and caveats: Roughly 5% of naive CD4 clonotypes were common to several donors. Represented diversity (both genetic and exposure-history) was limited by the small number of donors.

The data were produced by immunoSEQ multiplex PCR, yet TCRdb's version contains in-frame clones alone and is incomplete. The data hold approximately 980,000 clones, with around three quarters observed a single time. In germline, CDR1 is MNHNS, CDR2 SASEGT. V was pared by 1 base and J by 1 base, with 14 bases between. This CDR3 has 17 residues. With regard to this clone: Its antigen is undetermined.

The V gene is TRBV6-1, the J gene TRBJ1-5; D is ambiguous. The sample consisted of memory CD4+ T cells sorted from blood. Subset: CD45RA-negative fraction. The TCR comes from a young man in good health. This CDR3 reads CASSEGGGEGSNQPQHF. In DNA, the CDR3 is TGTGCCAGCAGTGAAGGGGGTGGGGAAGGCAGCAATCAGCCCCAGCATTTT.